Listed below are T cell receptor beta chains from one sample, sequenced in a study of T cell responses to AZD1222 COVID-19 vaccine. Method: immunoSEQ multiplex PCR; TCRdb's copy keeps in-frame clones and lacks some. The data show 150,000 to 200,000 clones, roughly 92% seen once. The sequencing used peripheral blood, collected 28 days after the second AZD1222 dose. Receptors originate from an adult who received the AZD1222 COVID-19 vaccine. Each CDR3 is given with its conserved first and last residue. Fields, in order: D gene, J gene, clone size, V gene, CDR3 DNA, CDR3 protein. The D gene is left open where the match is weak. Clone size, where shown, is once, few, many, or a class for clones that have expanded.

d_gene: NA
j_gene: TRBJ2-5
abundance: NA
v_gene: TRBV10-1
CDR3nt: TGCGCCAGCAGTTTTTCCGTGGGAGAACAAGAGACCCAGTACTTC
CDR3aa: CASSFSVGEQETQYF

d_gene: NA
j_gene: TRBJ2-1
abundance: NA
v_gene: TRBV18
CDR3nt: TGTGCCAGCTCACCGTATCGGGACTCGAACGAGCAGTTCTTC
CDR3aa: CASSPYRDSNEQFF

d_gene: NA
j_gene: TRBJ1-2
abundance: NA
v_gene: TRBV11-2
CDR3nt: TGTGCCAGCAGCTTAGATAGGGGTCCAGGGAACTATGGCTACACCTTC
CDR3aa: CASSLDRGPGNYGYTF

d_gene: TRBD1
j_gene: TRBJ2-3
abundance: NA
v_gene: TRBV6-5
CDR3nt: TGTGCCAGCAGTTACTCGACAGGGACAAATACGCAGTATTTT
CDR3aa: CASSYSTGTNTQYF

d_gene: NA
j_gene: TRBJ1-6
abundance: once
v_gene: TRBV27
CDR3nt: TGTGCCAGCAGCCGACCACAGGTTAATTCACCCCTCCACTTT
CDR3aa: CASSRPQVNSPLHF

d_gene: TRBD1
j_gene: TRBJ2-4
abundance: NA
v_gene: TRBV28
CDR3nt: TGTGCCAGCAGTTTAGCAGGACAGGCAACCAAAAACATTCAGTACTTC
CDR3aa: CASSLAGQATKNIQYF

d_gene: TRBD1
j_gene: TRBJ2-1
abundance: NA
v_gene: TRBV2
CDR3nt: TGTGCCAGGCAATTGGAAAACAGGGGGAGTTACAATGAGCAGTTCTTC
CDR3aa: CARQLENRGSYNEQFF

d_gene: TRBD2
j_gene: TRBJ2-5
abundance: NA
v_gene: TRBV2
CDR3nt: TGTGCCAGCAGGCCACTAGCGGCCGTCGAGACCCAGTACTTC
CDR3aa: CASRPLAAVETQYF

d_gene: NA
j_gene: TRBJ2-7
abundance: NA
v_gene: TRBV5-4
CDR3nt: TGTGCCAGCAGCTTGTCTCGAGGGGTATTGGCGTCCCACGAGCAGTACTTC
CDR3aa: CASSLSRGVLASHEQYF

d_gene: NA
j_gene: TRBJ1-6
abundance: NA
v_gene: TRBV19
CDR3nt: TGTGCCAGTAGTGCACAGGGTAATAATTCACCCCTCCACTTT
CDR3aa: CASSAQGNNSPLHF

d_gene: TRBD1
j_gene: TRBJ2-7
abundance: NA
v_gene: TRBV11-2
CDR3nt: TGTGCCAGCAGCCTCCGGGACAGCCTCTACGAGCAGTACTTC
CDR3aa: CASSLRDSLYEQYF

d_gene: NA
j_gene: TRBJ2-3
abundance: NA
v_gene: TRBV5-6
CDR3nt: TGTGCCAGCAGCTGGTCCGCAGATACGCAGTATTTT
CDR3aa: CASSWSADTQYF

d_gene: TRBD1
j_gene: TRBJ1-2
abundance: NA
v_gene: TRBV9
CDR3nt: TGTGCCAGCAGCGTAACAGGGGGCTCAAACTATGGCTACACCTTC
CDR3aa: CASSVTGGSNYGYTF

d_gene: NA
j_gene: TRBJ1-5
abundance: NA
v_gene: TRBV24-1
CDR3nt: TGTGCCACCAGTGGTCAGGCAGGGCAGAACATTAATCAGCCCCAGCATTTT
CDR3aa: CATSGQAGQNINQPQHF

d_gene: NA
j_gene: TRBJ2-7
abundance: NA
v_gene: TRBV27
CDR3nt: TGTGCCAGCACCGACCCCCGGCCGGGAACCTACGAGCAGTACTTC
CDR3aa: CASTDPRPGTYEQYF

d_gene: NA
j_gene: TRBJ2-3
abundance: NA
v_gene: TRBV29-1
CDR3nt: TGCAGCGTTGAATACCCCATCACAGATACGCAGTATTTT
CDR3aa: CSVEYPITDTQYF

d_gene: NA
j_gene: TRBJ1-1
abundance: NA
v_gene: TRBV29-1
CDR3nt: TGCAGCGTCGTAGGGGGGGAGACTGAAGCTTTCTTT
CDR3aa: CSVVGGETEAFF

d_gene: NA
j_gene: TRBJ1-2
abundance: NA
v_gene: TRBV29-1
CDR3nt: TGCAGCGTTGCCCCGGGACTCCAAAGAGGCTACACCTTC
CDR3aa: CSVAPGLQRGYTF

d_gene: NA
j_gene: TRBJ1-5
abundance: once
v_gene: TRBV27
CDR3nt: TGTGCCAGCAGTTTAAACAGGTTCAATCAGCCCCAGCATTTT
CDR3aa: CASSLNRFNQPQHF

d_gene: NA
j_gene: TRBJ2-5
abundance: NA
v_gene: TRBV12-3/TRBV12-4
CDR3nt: TGTGCCAGCAGCCGGAGGATCAGGGAGACCCAGTACTTC
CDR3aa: CASSRRIRETQYF

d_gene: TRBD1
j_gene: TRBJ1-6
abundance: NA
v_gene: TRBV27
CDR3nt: TGTGCCAGCAGAAGGACAGGGGGCAGCTCCTATAATTCACCCCTCCACTTT
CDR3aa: CASRRTGGSSYNSPLHF

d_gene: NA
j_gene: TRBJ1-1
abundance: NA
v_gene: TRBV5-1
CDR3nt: TGCGCCAGCAGCCGGGACCGGAACACTGAAGCTTTCTTT
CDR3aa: CASSRDRNTEAFF

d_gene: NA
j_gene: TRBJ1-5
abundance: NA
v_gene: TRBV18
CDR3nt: TGTGCCAGCTCACTGAGAAGACCGGGACCTAATAGCAATCAGCCCCAGCATTTT
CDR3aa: CASSLRRPGPNSNQPQHF

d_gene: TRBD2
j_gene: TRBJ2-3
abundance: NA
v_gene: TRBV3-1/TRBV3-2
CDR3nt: TGTGCCAGCAGCCAAGGCCCGGGACTAGCGGCCGCAGATACGCAGTATTTT
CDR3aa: CASSQGPGLAAADTQYF

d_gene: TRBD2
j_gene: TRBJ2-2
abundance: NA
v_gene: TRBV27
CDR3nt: TGTGCCAGCAGTTTTGGCGGGGGGCTCGGCGGGGAGCTGTTTTTT
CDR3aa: CASSFGGGLGGELFF

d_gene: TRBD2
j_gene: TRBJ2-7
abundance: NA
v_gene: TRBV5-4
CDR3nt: TGTGCCAGCAGCTTTACGGGAGGACCCTACGAGCAGTACTTC
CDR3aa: CASSFTGGPYEQYF

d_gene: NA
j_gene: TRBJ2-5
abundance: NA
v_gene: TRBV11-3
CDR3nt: TGTGCCAGCAGCTTAGGGAGACGGGAACAAGAGACCCAGTACTTC
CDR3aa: CASSLGRREQETQYF

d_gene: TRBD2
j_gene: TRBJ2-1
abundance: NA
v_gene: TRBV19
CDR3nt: TGTGCCAGTAGTAAAGACCCTCCGGGAGGGCCTATCGATGAGCAGTTCTTC
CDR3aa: CASSKDPPGGPIDEQFF

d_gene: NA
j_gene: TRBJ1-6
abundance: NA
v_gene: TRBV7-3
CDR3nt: TGTGCCAGCAGCTTAGGCGTGGGCTATTCACCCCTCCACTTT
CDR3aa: CASSLGVGYSPLHF

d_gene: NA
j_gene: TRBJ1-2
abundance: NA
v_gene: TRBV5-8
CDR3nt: TGTGCCAGCAGCACCGGCCGGGGGGGGAGTCTGGATGGCTACACCTTC
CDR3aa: CASSTGRGGSLDGYTF

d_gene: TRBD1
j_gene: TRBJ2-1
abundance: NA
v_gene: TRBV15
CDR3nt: TGTGCCACCAGCAGAGAACGACAGGGGCGTTACAATGAGCAGTTCTTC
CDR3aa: CATSRERQGRYNEQFF

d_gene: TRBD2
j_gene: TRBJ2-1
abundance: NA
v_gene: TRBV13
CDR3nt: TGTGCCAGCAGCCCGAGGGTCGATTTAGCGGGAGGGCGCAATGAGCAGTTCTTC
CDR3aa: CASSPRVDLAGGRNEQFF

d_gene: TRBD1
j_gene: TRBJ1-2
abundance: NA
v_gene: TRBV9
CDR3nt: TGTGCCAGCAGTATGACAGGGGACGCGGATAATGGCTACACCTTC
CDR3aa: CASSMTGDADNGYTF

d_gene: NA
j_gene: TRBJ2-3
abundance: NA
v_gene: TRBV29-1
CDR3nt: TGCAGCGTAGACCTGGCCGGGGTTAGCACAGATACGCAGTATTTT
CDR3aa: CSVDLAGVSTDTQYF

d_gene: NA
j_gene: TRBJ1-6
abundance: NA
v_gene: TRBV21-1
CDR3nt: TGTGCCAGCAGCAAAGAGTGGGGACAGGGGCTAACCCTCCATTATAATTCACCCCTCCACTTT
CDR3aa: CASSKEWGQGLTLHYNSPLHF

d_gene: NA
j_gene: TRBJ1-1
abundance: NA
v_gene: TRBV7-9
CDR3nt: TGTGCCAGCAGCTTAGTCGGGCAGGAGAACACTGAAGCTTTCTTT
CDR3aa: CASSLVGQENTEAFF

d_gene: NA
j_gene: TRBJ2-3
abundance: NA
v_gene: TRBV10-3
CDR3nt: TGTGCCATCAGGACCGGGACAAACACAGATACGCAGTATTTT
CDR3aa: CAIRTGTNTDTQYF

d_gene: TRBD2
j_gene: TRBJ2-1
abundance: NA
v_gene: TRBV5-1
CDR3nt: TGCGCCAGCAGCTGGGGGGGACTAGCGGACAATGAGCAGTTCTTC
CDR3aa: CASSWGGLADNEQFF

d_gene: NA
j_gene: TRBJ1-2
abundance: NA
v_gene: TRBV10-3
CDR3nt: TGTGCCAGCGGGCCAGGGTATGGCTACACCTTC
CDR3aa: CASGPGYGYTF

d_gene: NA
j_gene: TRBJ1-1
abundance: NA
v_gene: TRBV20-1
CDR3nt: TGCAGTGCTAGTAGACCGAACACTGAAGCTTTCTTT
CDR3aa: CSASRPNTEAFF

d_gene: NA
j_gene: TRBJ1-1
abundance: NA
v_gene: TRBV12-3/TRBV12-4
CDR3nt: TGTGCCAGCAGTAGGCCCCTGACCCGAGCTTTCTTT
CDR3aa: CASSRPLTRAFF

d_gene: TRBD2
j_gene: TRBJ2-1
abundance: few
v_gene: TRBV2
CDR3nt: TGTGCCAGCAGTGAACTAGCGGGATTGGAGTTCTTC
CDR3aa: CASSELAGLEFF

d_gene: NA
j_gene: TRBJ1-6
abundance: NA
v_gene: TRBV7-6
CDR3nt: TGTGCCAGCAGCTTAGCTAACCGTCAGGGGCTTATGGGTTCACCCCTCCACTTT
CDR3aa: CASSLANRQGLMGSPLHF

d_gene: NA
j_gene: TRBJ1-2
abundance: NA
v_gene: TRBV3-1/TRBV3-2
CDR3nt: TGTGCCAGCCGAGGCCATGGGGCTAACTATGGCTACACCTTC
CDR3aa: CASRGHGANYGYTF

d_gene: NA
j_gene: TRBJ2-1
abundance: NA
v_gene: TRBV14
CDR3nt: TGTGCCAGCAGCCCCAATAGCCGCAATGAGCAGTTCTTC
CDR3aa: CASSPNSRNEQFF

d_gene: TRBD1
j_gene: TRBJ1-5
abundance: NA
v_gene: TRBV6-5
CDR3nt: TGTGCCAGCAGTCCGACAGGGAGTGGGAGTCAGCCCCAGCATTTT
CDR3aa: CASSPTGSGSQPQHF

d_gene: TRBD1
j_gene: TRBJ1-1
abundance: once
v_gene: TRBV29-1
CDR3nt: TGCAGCGCCCTAGACAGGGACACTACTGAAGCTTTCTTT
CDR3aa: CSALDRDTTEAFF

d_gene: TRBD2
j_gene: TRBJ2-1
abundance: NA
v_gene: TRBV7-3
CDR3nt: TGTGCCAGCAGCGGCACTAGCGGGAACTACAATGAGCAGTTCTTC
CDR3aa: CASSGTSGNYNEQFF

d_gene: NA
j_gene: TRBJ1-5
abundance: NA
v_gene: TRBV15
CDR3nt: TGTGCCACCAGCAGACAGGGTCAGCCCCAGCATTTT
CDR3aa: CATSRQGQPQHF

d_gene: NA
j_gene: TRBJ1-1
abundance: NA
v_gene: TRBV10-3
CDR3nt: TGTGCCATCAGTGATCAATTTGGGCGGGCTGAAGCTTTCTTT
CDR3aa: CAISDQFGRAEAFF

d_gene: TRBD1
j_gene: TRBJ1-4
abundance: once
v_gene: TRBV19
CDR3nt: TGTGCCAGTAGTATAAAGTCTTGGACAGGAGATGAAAAACTGTTTTTT
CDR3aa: CASSIKSWTGDEKLFF

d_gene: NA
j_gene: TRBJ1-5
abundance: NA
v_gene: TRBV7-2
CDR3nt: TGTGCCAGCAGCTTGAGCGAGGCATATAGCAATCAGCCCCAGCATTTT
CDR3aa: CASSLSEAYSNQPQHF

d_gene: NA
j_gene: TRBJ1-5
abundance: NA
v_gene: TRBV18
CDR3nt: TGTGCCAGCTCACCTGATACGAACCAGCCCCAGCATTTT
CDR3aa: CASSPDTNQPQHF

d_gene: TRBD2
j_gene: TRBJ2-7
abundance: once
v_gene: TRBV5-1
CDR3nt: TGCGCCAGCAGCTTGGCCCGGGGGGGCGAGCAGTACTTC
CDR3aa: CASSLARGGEQYF

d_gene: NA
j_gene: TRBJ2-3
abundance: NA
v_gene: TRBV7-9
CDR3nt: TGTGCCAGCAGCTCCCTCCGGAACACAGATACGCAGTATTTT
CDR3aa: CASSSLRNTDTQYF